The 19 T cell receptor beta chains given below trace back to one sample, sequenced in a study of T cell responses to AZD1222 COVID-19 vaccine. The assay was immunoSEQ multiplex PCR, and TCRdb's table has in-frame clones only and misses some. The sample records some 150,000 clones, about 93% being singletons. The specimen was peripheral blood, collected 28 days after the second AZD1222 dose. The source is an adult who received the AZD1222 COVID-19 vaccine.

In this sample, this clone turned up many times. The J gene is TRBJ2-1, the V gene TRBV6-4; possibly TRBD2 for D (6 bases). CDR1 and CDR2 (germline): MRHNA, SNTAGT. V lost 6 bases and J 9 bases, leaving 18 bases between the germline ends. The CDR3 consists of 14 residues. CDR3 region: CASSGSSAVGEQFF. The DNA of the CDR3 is TGTGCCAGCAGCGGGAGCTCAGCGGTAGGTGAGCAGTTCTTC.

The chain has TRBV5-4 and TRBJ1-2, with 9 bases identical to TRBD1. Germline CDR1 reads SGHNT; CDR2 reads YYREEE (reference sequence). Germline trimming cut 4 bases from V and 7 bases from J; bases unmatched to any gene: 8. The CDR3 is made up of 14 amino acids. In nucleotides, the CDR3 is TGTGCCAGCAGCCACCGACAGGGGGTGGGTGGCTACACCTTC. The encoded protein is CASSHRQGVGGYTF.

CDR3 protein: CASSDLRVTEAFF. CDR3 DNA: TGTGCCAGCAGTGATCTTAGGGTTACTGAAGCTTTCTTT. The chain links TRBV27 to TRBJ1-1; D gene uncertain. Trimming stripped 5 bases from V and 5 bases from J, with 12 bases between. CDR3 size: 13 residues. Looked up from germline, CDR1 is MNHEY and CDR2 is SMNVEV (reference sequence).

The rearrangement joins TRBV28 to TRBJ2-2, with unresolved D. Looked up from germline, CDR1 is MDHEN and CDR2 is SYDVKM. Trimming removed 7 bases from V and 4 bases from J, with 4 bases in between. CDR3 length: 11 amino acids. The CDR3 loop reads CASISTGELFF. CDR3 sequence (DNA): TGTGCCAGCATTTCCACCGGGGAGCTGTTTTTT.

This chain's CDR3 is CASKPHNTDTQYF. In nucleotides, the CDR3 is TGTGCCAGCAAGCCACATAACACAGATACGCAGTATTTT. This sequence joins TRBV27 and TRBJ2-3; D is unresolved. Trimming shortened V by 7 bases and J by 2 bases, and 10 bases separated the two germline ends. Germline CDR1 is MNHEY and CDR2 is SMNVEV (reference sequence). This CDR3 comprises 13 residues.

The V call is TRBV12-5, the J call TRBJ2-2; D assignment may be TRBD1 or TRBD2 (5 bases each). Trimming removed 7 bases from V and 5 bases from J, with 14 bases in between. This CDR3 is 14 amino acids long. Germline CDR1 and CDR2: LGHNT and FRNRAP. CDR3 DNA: TGTGCTAGTGCCCCGAAGGGGAGAACCGGGGAGCTGTTTTTT. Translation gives CASAPKGRTGELFF.

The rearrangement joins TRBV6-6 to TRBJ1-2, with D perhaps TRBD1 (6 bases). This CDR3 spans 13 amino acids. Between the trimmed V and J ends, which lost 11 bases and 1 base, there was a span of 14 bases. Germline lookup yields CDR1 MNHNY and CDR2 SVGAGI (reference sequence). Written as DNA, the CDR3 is TGTGCCTGCCGGAGACAGGATAACTATGGCTACACCTTC. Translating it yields CACRRQDNYGYTF.

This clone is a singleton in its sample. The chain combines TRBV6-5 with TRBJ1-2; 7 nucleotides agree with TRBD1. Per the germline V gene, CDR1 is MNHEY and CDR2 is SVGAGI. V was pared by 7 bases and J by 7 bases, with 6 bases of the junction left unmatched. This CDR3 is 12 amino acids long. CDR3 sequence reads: CASNRQGGGYTF. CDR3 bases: TGTGCCAGCAACCGACAGGGTGGTGGCTACACCTTC.

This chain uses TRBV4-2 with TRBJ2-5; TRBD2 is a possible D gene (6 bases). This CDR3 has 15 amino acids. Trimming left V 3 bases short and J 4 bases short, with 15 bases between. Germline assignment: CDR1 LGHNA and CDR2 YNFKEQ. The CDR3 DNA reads TGTGCCAGCAGCCAGACGATTGAAGCGGGAGAGACCCAGTACTTC. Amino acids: CASSQTIEAGETQYF.

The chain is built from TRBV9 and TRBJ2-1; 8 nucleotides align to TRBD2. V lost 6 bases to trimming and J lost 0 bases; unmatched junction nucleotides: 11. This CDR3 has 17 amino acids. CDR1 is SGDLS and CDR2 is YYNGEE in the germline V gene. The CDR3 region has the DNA TGTGCCAGCACCCCAATAGCGGGAATAAGCTCCTACAATGAGCAGTTCTTC. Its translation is CASTPIAGISSYNEQFF. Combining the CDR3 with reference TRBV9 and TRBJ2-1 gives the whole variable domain DSGVTQTPKHLITATGQRVTLRCSPRSGDLSVYWYQQSLDQGLQFLIQYYNGEERAKGNILERFSAQQFPDLHSELNLSSLELGDSALYFCASTPIAGISSYNEQFFGPGTRLTVL.

The CDR3 reads CASRRTIETTGELFF. The CDR3 coding sequence is TGCGCCAGCCGTCGGACGATCGAAACCACCGGGGAGCTGTTTTTT. The V call is TRBV5-1, the J call TRBJ2-2; D uncertain. Looked up from germline, CDR1 is SGHRS and CDR2 is YFSETQ. This CDR3 region has 15 residues. V was clipped by 7 bases and J by 4 bases, with 17 bases between them.

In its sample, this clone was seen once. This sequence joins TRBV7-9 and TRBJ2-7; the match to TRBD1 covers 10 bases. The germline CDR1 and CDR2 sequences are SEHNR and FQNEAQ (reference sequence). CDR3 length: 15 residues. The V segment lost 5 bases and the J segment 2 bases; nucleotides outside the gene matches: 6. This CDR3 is CASSPGQGNPYEQYF. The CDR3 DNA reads TGTGCCAGCAGCCCGGGACAGGGGAACCCCTACGAGCAGTACTTC.

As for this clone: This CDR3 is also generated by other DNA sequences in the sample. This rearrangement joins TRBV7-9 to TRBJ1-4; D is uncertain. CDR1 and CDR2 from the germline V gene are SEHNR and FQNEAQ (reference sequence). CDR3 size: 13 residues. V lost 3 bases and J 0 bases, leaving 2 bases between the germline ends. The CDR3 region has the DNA TGTGCCAGCAGCTTGGCAACTAATGAAAAACTGTTTTTT. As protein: CASSLATNEKLFF. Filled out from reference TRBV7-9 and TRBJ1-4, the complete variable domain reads DTGVSQNPRHKITKRGQNVTFRCDPISEHNRLYWYRQTLGQGPEFLTYFQNEAQLEKSRLLSDRFSAERPKGSFSTLEIQRTEQGDSAMYLCASSLATNEKLFFGSGTQLSVL.

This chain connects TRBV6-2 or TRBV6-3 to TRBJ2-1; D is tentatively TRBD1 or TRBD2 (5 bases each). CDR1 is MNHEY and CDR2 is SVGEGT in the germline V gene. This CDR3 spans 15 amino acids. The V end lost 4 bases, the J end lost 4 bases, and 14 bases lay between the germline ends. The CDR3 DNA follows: TGTGCCAGCAGTTCCCCCGGGACCAAATACAATGAGCAGTTCTTC. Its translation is CASSSPGTKYNEQFF.

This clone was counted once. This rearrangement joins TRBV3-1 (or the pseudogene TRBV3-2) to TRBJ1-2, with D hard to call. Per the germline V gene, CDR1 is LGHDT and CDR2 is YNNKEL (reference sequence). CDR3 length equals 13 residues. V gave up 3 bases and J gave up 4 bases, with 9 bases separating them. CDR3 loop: CASSQPGLYGYTF. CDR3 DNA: TGTGCCAGCAGCCAGCCCGGGCTCTATGGCTACACCTTC.

In nucleotides, the CDR3 is TGTGCCAGTAGTATAGCAGGGGGCCCCTACAATGAGCAGTTCTTC. This codes for CASSIAGGPYNEQFF. The V gene is TRBV19, the J gene TRBJ2-1, with TRBD1 identical over 8 bases. Germline V lookup: CDR1 LNHDA, CDR2 SQIVND (reference sequence). V was clipped by 1 base and J by 2 bases; unmatched bases: 1. This CDR3 has 15 residues.

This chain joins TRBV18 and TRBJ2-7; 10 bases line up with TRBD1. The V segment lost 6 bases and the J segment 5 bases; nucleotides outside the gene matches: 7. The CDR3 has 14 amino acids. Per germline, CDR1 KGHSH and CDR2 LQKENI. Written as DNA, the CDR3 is TGTGCCAGCTCCCCCGGGACAGGGGCCGACGAGCAGTACTTC. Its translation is CASSPGTGADEQYF. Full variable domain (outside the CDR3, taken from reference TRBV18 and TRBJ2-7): NAGVMQNPRHLVRRRGQEARLRCSPMKGHSHVYWYRQLPEEGLKFMVYLQKENIIDESGMPKERFSAEFPKEGPSILRIQQVVRGDSAAYFCASSPGTGADEQYFGPGTRLTVT.

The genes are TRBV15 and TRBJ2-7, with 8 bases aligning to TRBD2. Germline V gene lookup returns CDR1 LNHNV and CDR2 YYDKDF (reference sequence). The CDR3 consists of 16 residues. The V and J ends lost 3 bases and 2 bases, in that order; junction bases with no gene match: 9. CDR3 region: CATSRLSGLAPYEQYF. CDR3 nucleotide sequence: TGTGCCACCAGCAGGCTAAGCGGACTAGCCCCCTACGAGCAGTACTTC.

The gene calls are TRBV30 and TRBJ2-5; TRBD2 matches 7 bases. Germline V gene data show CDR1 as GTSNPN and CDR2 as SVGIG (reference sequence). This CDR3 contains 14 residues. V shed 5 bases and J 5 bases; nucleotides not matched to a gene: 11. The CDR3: CAWGSGQGGETQYF. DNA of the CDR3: TGTGCCTGGGGCTCGGGTCAGGGAGGGGAGACCCAGTACTTC.